This entry concerns a single T cell receptor (beta chain). The sample is drawn from a study of blood T cell repertoires in COVID-19. Original processing notes: Reference gene primers were amplified, and this amplification served to estimate nucleated cell counts. Here immunoSEQ multiplex PCR was the method, and the copy in TCRdb shows in-frame clones only, minus some. V and J calls and clone size are as listed in that table; D and trimming were resolved from the DNA. Of roughly 200,000 clones in the sample, around 80% were seen once. The material sequenced was peripheral blood. The TCR comes from a woman of 80 years or more with COVID-19, enrolled during active disease.

CDR3 loop: CASSLLPAGVSYEQYF. The CDR3 nucleotides read TGTGCCAGCAGCTTATTGCCAGCGGGGGTCTCCTACGAGCAGTACTTC. The J gene is TRBJ2-7, the V gene TRBV7-8; 8 bases match TRBD2. The CDR3 consists of 16 residues. The trim removed 2 bases at V and 0 bases at J, leaving 6 bases unmatched. Germline V gives CDR1 SGHVS, CDR2 FQNEAQ.